This note documents a single T cell receptor beta chain sequence. The target of this receptor is not known. Base-call qualities are not available, and no considerably larger clone is one nucleotide away. Interpreted using the paper, the treatment or condition label stands for: live attenuated yellow fever vaccine strain. A standard Ficoll-Paque protocol was used to isolate PBMCs from peripheral blood. CD4 and CD8 T-cell fractions were isolated with Dynabeads CD4 and CD8 positive selection kits. RNA was extracted with TriZol from bulk PBMCs, CD4 and CD8 fractions, and dextramer-positive and dextramer-negative fractions. These data originate in a study of T cells after yellow fever vaccination (dated by TCRdb to the late 2010s). Regarding the complete study: The SMART-Seq v4 Ultra Low Input RNA kit was used to prepare libraries from fractions with low cell numbers. To track T-cell clones before and after primary and booster YFV17D yellow fever vaccination, bulk TCR alpha and beta repertoires were sequenced longitudinally. Two healthy male donors made up the cohort, one aged 18 to 29 years and the other aged 30 to 40 years. Blood was collected at multiple timepoints before and after primary and secondary immunization, and bulk PBMC replicates and cell subsets were isolated.

Points the paper makes about the study in general: Most clones expanded after primary vaccination were re-detected after the booster (almost 97% of CD4 and approximately 85% of CD8), suggesting broad memory maintenance. The secondary T-cell response was weaker than the primary response but faster, peaking on day 5 instead of day 15. A small fraction of clonotypes appeared in both the CD4 and CD8 compartments, likely as a result of convergent recombination. Only two donors were included in the study, so the extent to which the findings can be generalized is limited. Computational filtering was required because FACS-sorted repertoires could contain abundant contaminating clonotypes from the bulk population.

The instrument given in TCRdb is Illumina NovaSeq 6000. TCR cDNA was made using 5'RACE template switching, a step that added a universal primer site and unique molecular identifiers. cDNA synthesis was primed from both the TCR alpha and TCR beta constant segments. Libraries were amplified in two PCR steps, with sample barcodes and sequencing adapters added in the second step. Sequencing of the libraries was done on either Illumina HiSeq 2500 (2x100 bp) or NovaSeq (2x150 bp). The authors' analysis ran thus. Demultiplexing of reads and collapsing into UMI consensus sequences were performed with MIGEC, and V(D)J alignment was carried out with MiXCR. Using edgeR on replicate PBMC samples, clonotypes were called vaccine-responding if FDR was below 0.01 and the log2 fold change was above 5 up to day 15. Each bulk clonotype was labeled CD4 or CD8 based on which sequenced repertoire, CD4 or CD8, contained the clonotype at higher abundance. TCRdb reran the public reads through fastp at Q25 and MiXCR, keeping productive beta chains. Every distinct CDR3 protein forms one entry, paired with its most common genes and DNA. The V and J calls, along with clone size, are taken from TCRdb and not from the paper's own processing. For this sample the table gives about 170,000 distinct CDR3 sequences, of which 9.5% to 11% were detected only once. The ten biggest clones cover 35% to 40% of the sample.

Trimming leaves V shorter by 4 bases and J shorter by 4 bases, with the junction holding 13 bases beyond the gene matches. Including cysteine and phenylalanine, the CDR3 has 17 amino acids. CDR3 DNA is the only sequence kept; it has 51 bases, read in frame from the first base. The germline V gene encodes CDR1 LGHNA and CDR2 YSLEER. This material consisted of CD8+ T cells sorted from PBMCs, taken 15 days after the yellow fever booster vaccination. This sequence was found in a man between 18 and 29 years old who received the YFV17D yellow fever vaccine. The rearranged chain carries TRBV4-3 and TRBJ1-2, and 9 bases in between align with TRBD1. Here is the DNA: TGCGCCAGCAGCCCACGGGACAGGGTTGAAGCGCTCTATGGCTACACCTTC. This yields the protein CASSPRDRVEALYGYTF.